This T cell receptor (beta chain) was found in a study of blood T cell repertoires in COVID-19. Authors' methods: Reference gene primer amplification gave nucleated cell count estimates. Sequencing used immunoSEQ multiplex PCR; TCRdb keeps in-frame clones, though not all of them. That table supplies the V and J calls and clone size; D and trimming were determined from the DNA. Of hundreds of thousands of clones listed, 86% are singletons. This clone has only a few counts. This CDR3 region has 15 residues. V was pared by 5 bases and J by 1 base, with 6 bases of the junction left unmatched. Per germline, CDR1 MNHEY and CDR2 SVGAGI.

This chain connects TRBV6-5 to TRBJ1-1; TRBD1 matches at 8 bases. The TCR was taken from a woman aged 25 to 45 who had recovered from COVID-19. Sequencing was carried out using peripheral blood. DNA for the CDR3: TGTGCCAGCAGTCCATTCACAGGGGGGAACACTGAAGCTTTCTTT. Protein sequence: CASSPFTGGNTEAFF.